These T cell receptor beta chains were read from a single sample in a study of shared clonotypes between healthy human individuals. Sequencing was performed with immunoSEQ multiplex PCR; in TCRdb, only in-frame clones are kept and a portion is missing. The data hold some 2,400,000 clones, with approximately 94% observed a single time. Sequenced sample: naive CD4+ T cells sorted from blood. The receptors stem from a man in his late teens or twenties in good health. The CDR3 runs from the conserved cysteine through the conserved F or W. The D gene is left open where the match is weak.

D gene: -; V gene: TRBV6-5; CDR3 length: 13; J gene: TRBJ2-5; CDR3 protein: CASSYSTAETQYF; CDR3 DNA: TGTGCCAGCAGTTACTCGACGGCCGAGACCCAGTACTTC
D gene: -; V gene: TRBV27; CDR3 length: 15; J gene: TRBJ1-5; CDR3 protein: CASSPGTLIYQPQHF; CDR3 DNA: TGTGCCAGCAGTCCCGGGACACTCATCTATCAGCCCCAGCATTTT
D gene: -; V gene: TRBV2; CDR3 length: 10; J gene: TRBJ2-5; CDR3 protein: CASGAETQYF; CDR3 DNA: TGTGCCAGCGGAGCGGAGACCCAGTACTTC
D gene: TRBD2; V gene: TRBV5-8; CDR3 length: 17; J gene: TRBJ2-3; CDR3 protein: CASSLEASGRRTDTQYF; CDR3 DNA: TGTGCCAGCAGCTTGGAGGCTAGCGGGAGAAGAACAGATACGCAGTATTTT
D gene: TRBD1; V gene: TRBV4-2; CDR3 length: 16; J gene: TRBJ1-1; CDR3 protein: CASSADRGQVNTEAFF; CDR3 DNA: TGTGCCAGCAGCGCGGACAGGGGGCAGGTGAACACTGAAGCTTTCTTT
D gene: -; V gene: TRBV11-2; CDR3 length: 14; J gene: TRBJ1-3; CDR3 protein: CASSFEGRRNTIYF; CDR3 DNA: TGTGCCAGCAGCTTTGAGGGGCGGAGAAACACCATATATTTT
D gene: -; V gene: TRBV18; CDR3 length: 15; J gene: TRBJ1-3; CDR3 protein: CASSPTNHPGNTIYF; CDR3 DNA: TGTGCCAGCTCACCCACCAATCACCCTGGAAACACCATATATTTT
D gene: -; V gene: TRBV11-2; CDR3 length: 16; J gene: TRBJ2-7; CDR3 protein: CASSSNSGERAYEQYF; CDR3 DNA: TGTGCCAGCAGCTCGAACTCAGGGGAGAGGGCCTACGAGCAGTACTTC
D gene: -; V gene: TRBV5-1; CDR3 length: 16; J gene: TRBJ2-3; CDR3 protein: CASSLRTGRGSDTQYF; CDR3 DNA: TGCGCCAGCAGCTTGAGGACGGGGAGAGGATCAGATACGCAGTATTTT
D gene: -; V gene: TRBV5-1; CDR3 length: 13; J gene: TRBJ1-1; CDR3 protein: CASSLLLAREAFF; CDR3 DNA: TGCGCCAGCAGCTTGCTTTTAGCCCGTGAAGCTTTCTTT
D gene: -; V gene: TRBV15; CDR3 length: 18; J gene: TRBJ1-4; CDR3 protein: CATSRDRDKAGVWEKLFF; CDR3 DNA: TGTGCCACCAGCAGAGACAGAGACAAGGCAGGAGTATGGGAAAAACTGTTTTTT
D gene: -; V gene: TRBV4-3; CDR3 length: 16; J gene: TRBJ2-1; CDR3 protein: CASSRTGSFSYNEQFF; CDR3 DNA: TGCGCCAGCAGCCGCACTGGGAGTTTTTCCTACAATGAGCAGTTCTTC